The text below deals with one T cell receptor (beta chain). V dropped 3 bases and J dropped 5 bases, with 15 bases sitting between them. The length of the CDR3 is 15 residues. The germline V gene encodes CDR1 SGDLS and CDR2 YYNGEE. These data originate in a study of cytomegalovirus exposure and HLA in healthy donors. At the level of the study: In a later analysis, the roughly 130 validation repertoires were reported to have used the same platform as the roughly 730 first-cohort repertoires.

Produced via immunoSEQ multiplex PCR; TCRdb's table is partial and in-frame only. The data hold 120,000 to 150,000 clones, with approximately 85% observed a single time. The receptor comes from a woman in her 30s in good health and CMV-seronegative. The sample was PBMCs. The rearrangement uses TRBV9 and TRBJ2-1; a possible D gene is TRBD2 (6 bases). The CDR3 coding sequence is TGTGCCAGCAGCGGCCGCGGGGATTCCCACAATGAGCAGTTCTTC. Translating it yields CASSGRGDSHNEQFF.